Listed below are T cell receptor beta chains from one sample, sequenced in a study of T cells in Graves' hyperthyroidism and ophthalmopathy. TCRdb independently ran MiXCR on the multiplex PCR reads; one entry per CDR3 protein. The data contain roughly 360,000 distinct CDR3 sequences, about 13% of them singletons. The sequenced material came from blood. These receptors were collected from a man aged 30 to 39 with Graves' hyperthyroidism that later progressed to Graves' ophthalmopathy. CDR3s include the opening cysteine and the closing phenylalanine or tryptophan. A D gene is named only where the DNA matches it firmly. Some rows mark clone size as missing; the rest say once, few, many or name a class of expanded clone.

>TRBV27|.|TRBJ2-6|many
CASSSQGVTGANVLTF
TGTGCCAGCAGTTCCCAGGGTGTTACGGGGGCCAACGTCCTGACTTTC
>TRBV12-3/TRBV12-4|.|TRBJ2-3|few
CASSHLGPDTQYF
TGTGCCAGCAGTCACCTGGGACCAGATACGCAGTATTTT
>TRBV20-1|TRBD2|TRBJ2-1|few
CSARTSGGAEEQFF
TGCAGTGCTAGGACTAGCGGGGGGGCTGAGGAGCAGTTCTTC
>TRBV15|TRBD2|TRBJ2-3|many
CATSTRTSGYTDTQYF
TGTGCCACCAGCACCCGGACTAGCGGGTACACAGATACGCAGTATTTT
>TRBV7-8|.|TRBJ1-5|few
CASSFDSGQPQHF
TGTGCCAGCAGCTTTGATAGCGGTCAGCCCCAGCATTTT
>TRBV12-3/TRBV12-4|.|TRBJ2-5|.
CASGQSRTQYF
TGTGCCAGCGGACAGTCCAGGACCCAGTACTTC
>TRBV13|.|TRBJ1-5|.
CASSFRGVLPQHF
TGTGCCAGCAGCTTCAGGGGAGTGCTGCCCCAGCATTTT
>TRBV5-1|.|TRBJ2-2|few
CASSLGPAGNTGELFF
TGCGCCAGCAGCTTGGGCCCGGCGGGGAACACCGGGGAGCTGTTTTTT
>TRBV6-6|TRBD1|TRBJ1-5|.
CASSYSTGGASQPQHF
TGTGCCAGCAGTTACTCGACAGGGGGCGCGAGCCAGCCCCAGCATTTT
>TRBV20-1|.|TRBJ2-4|.
CSATKATIAKNIQYF
TGCAGTGCTACGAAGGCCACGATAGCCAAAAACATTCAGTACTTC
>TRBV15|TRBD1|TRBJ1-1|many
CATSRDMSGGTEAFF
TGTGCCACCAGCAGAGATATGTCAGGGGGCACTGAAGCTTTCTTT
>TRBV12-3/TRBV12-4|.|TRBJ1-5|.
CASSWDTNQPQHF
TGTGCCAGCAGTTGGGACACTAATCAGCCCCAGCATTTT
>TRBV11-3|.|TRBJ1-4|many
CASSLESGAINEKLFF
TGTGCCAGCAGCTTAGAGTCGGGTGCAATTAATGAAAAACTGTTTTTT
>TRBV12-3/TRBV12-4|TRBD1|TRBJ1-1|many
CASSLRQGNTEAFF
TGTGCCAGCAGTTTACGACAGGGGAACACTGAAGCTTTCTTT
>TRBV27|TRBD1|TRBJ2-7|many
CASSPKDRGYEQYF
TGTGCCAGCAGTCCTAAGGACAGGGGTTACGAGCAGTACTTC
>TRBV7-2|.|TRBJ2-1|few
CASSPRRNTYNEQFF
TGTGCCAGCAGCCCACGGAGGAACACTTACAATGAGCAGTTCTTC
>TRBV6-4|.|TRBJ1-6|few
CASTRGGFSYNSPLHF
TGTGCCAGCACCAGGGGAGGATTCTCCTATAATTCACCCCTCCACTTT
>TRBV6-2/TRBV6-3|TRBD2|TRBJ2-1|.
CASRRPEAGGLNEQFF
TGTGCCAGCAGGCGACCAGAAGCGGGGGGGCTCAATGAGCAGTTCTTC
>TRBV4-2|TRBD1|TRBJ2-7|few
CASSQRTGPRSYEQYF
TGTGCCAGCAGCCAGAGGACAGGACCCCGGTCCTACGAGCAGTACTTC
>TRBV6-2/TRBV6-3|.|TRBJ2-1|.
CASSCGVRNEQFF
TGTGCCAGCAGTTGCGGGGTTCGCAATGAGCAGTTCTTC
>TRBV6-5|.|TRBJ1-1|many
CASSYSSSGGLTEAFF
TGTGCCAGCAGTTACTCGAGTTCGGGGGGCCTCACTGAAGCTTTCTTT
>TRBV15|.|TRBJ1-5|many
CATSRDGGSNQPQHF
TGTGCCACCAGCAGAGACGGGGGAAGCAATCAGCCCCAGCATTTT
>TRBV7-6|TRBD2|TRBJ2-3|few
CASSPVSASGSRADTQYF
TGTGCCAGCAGCCCCGTGTCGGCTAGCGGGTCGAGAGCAGATACGCAGTATTTT
>TRBV7-6|.|TRBJ2-7|few
CASSLVEDRSYEQYF
TGTGCCAGCAGCTTAGTAGAGGACAGATCCTACGAGCAGTACTTC
>TRBV3-1|TRBD2|TRBJ2-3|many
CASSQGGGLAGSDTQYF
TGTGCCAGCAGCCAAGGGGGAGGACTAGCGGGGTCGGATACGCAGTATTTT
>TRBV29-1|.|TRBJ1-2|many
CSVDRSPGSRHNNYGYTF
TGCAGCGTTGATAGATCCCCGGGGAGCCGACACAATAACTATGGCTACACCTTC
>TRBV30|TRBD1|TRBJ2-3|few
CAWSVRGTGDTDTQYF
TGTGCCTGGAGTGTAAGAGGGACAGGCGACACAGATACGCAGTATTTT
>TRBV5-1|.|TRBJ2-1|many
CASSDPGTYNEQFF
TGCGCCAGCAGCGACCCGGGGACCTACAATGAGCAGTTCTTC
>TRBV5-6|.|TRBJ2-7|few
CASGFETVGEQYF
TGTGCCAGCGGCTTCGAGACAGTGGGAGAGCAGTACTTC
>TRBV20-1|.|TRBJ2-7|.
CSARSEGHSYEQYF
TGCAGTGCTAGAAGTGAGGGACACTCCTACGAGCAGTACTTC
>TRBV2|TRBD1|TRBJ1-1|many
CASSRGLRSKTEAFF
TGTGCCAGCAGCAGGGGGCTAAGATCTAAGACTGAAGCTTTCTTT
>TRBV2|TRBD2|TRBJ2-3|.
CANSEGPAGGSTDMQYF
TGTGCCAACAGTGAAGGGCCTGCGGGGGGTAGCACAGATATGCAGTATTTT
>TRBV2|.|TRBJ2-3|.
CASRGGLSTDTQYF
TGTGCCAGCAGGGGGGGGCTTAGCACAGATACGCAGTATTTT
>TRBV19|.|TRBJ2-3|.
CASIDGFTDTQYF
TGTGCCAGTATAGACGGGTTCACAGATACGCAGTATTTT
>TRBV15|.|TRBJ2-3|many
CATSRQKSDTQYF
TGTGCCACCAGCAGACAGAAGTCAGATACGCAGTATTTT
>TRBV7-2|.|TRBJ1-2|few
CASSTRRRQNLYGYTF
TGTGCCAGCAGTACAAGGAGAAGGCAGAACCTCTATGGCTACACCTTC
>TRBV4-2|.|TRBJ1-5|.
CASSQDQNSNQPQHF
TGTGCCAGCAGCCAAGACCAGAATAGCAATCAGCCCCAGCATTTT
>TRBV19|.|TRBJ1-2|few
CASTTTDDWYGYTF
TGTGCCAGTACCACTACGGACGATTGGTATGGCTACACCTTC
>TRBV19|.|TRBJ1-1|.
CASTVGNLNTEASF
TGTGCCAGTACGGTCGGGAATTTGAACACTGAAGCTTCCTTT
>TRBV12-3/TRBV12-4|TRBD1|TRBJ2-7|.
CASRQGWNEQYF
TGTGCCAGCCGACAGGGATGGAACGAGCAGTACTTC
>TRBV7-9|.|TRBJ2-7|many
CASSSNAGAYEQYF
TGTGCCAGCAGCTCAAATGCGGGCGCCTACGAGCAGTACTTC